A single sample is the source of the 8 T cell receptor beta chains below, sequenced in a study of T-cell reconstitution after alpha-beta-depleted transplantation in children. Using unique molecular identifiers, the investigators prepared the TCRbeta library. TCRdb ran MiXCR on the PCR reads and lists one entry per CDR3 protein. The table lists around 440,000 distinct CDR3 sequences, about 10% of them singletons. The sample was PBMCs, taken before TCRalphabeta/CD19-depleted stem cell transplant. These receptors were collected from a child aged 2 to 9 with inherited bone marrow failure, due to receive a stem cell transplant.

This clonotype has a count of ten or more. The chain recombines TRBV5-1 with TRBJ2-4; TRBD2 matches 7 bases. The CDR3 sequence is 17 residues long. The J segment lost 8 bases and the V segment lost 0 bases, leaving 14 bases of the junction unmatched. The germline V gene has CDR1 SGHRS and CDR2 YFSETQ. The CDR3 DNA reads TGCGCCAGCAGCTTGGCGTCTAGCGGAGGAGACTGGGACATTCAGTACTTC. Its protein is CASSLASSGGDWDIQYF.

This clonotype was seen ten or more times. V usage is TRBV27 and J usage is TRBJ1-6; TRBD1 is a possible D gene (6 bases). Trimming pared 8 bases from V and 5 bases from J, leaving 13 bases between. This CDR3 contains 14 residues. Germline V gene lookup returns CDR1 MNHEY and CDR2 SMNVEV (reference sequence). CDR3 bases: TGTGCCAGCGGTTGGACAGATAATAATTCACCCCTCCACTTT. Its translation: CASGWTDNNSPLHF.

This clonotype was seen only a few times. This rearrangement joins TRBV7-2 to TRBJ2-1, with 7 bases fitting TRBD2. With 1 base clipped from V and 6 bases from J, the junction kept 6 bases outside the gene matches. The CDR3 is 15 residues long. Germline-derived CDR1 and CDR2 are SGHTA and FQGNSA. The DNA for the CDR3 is TGTGCCAGCAGCTTAGAGAGGTGGGGGGGCAATGAGCAGTTCTTC. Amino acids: CASSLERWGGNEQFF.

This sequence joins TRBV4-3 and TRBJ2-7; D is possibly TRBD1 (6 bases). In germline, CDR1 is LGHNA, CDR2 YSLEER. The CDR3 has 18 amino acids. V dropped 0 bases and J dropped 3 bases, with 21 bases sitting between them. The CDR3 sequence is CASSQDYAQGLSDYEQYF. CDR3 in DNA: TGCGCCAGCAGCCAAGACTACGCGCAGGGGCTTTCAGACTACGAGCAGTACTTC.

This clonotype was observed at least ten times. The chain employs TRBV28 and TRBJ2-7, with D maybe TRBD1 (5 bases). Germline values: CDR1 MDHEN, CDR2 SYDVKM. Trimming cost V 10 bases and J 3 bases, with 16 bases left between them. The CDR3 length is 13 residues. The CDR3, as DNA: TGTGCCACCCGCCAGGGTTCTCACTACGAGCAGTACTTC. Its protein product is CATRQGSHYEQYF.

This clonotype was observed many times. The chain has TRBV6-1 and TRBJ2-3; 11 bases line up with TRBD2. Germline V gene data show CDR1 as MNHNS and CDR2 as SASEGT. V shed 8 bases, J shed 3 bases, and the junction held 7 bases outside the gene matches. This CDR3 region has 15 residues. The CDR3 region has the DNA TGTGCCAGCTGGGGGCTAGCGGGAGGAACAGATACGCAGTATTTT. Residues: CASWGLAGGTDTQYF.

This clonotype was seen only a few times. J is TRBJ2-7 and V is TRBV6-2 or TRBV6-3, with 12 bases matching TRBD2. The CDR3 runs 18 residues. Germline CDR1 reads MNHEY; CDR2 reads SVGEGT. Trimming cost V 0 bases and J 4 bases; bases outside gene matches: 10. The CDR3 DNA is TGTGCCAGCAGTTACTCGAGCGACCGACTAGCGGGAGTTTACGAGCAGTACTTC. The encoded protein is CASSYSSDRLAGVYEQYF.

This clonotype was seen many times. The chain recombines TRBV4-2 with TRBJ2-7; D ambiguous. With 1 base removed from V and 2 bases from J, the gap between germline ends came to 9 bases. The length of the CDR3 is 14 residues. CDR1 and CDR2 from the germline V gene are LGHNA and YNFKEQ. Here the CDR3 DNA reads TGTGCCAGCAGCCAAGGTTTACCAGCCTACGAGCAGTACTTC. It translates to CASSQGLPAYEQYF.